The clone carrying this TCR beta chain occurred a few times. The target antigen is unknown. Germline V gene sequence: CDR1 SQVTM, CDR2 ANQGSEA. CDR3 length: 14 residues. V gave up 6 bases and J gave up 4 bases; unmatched junction bases: 8. A second roughly 6 to 12 cycle PCR used barcoded and J-beta primers. There were at least 3 million CDR3-containing paired-end reads obtained from each sample. TCRdb re-derived calls from the 5' RACE reads in MiXCR, one entry per CDR3 protein. The table has around 1.5 million distinct CDR3 sequences, 42% seen once; the top ten hold around 8%. These data are taken from a study of blood T cells in healthy people across ages. Study results and limitations: Comparison with aged donors showed that long-lived donors had more naive CD4+ cells and higher diversity. As naive T cell percentage varied, TCR beta diversity correlated strongly with it.

This sequence joins TRBV29-1 and TRBJ2-2; the match to TRBD1 covers 7 bases. Sequenced: blood. The source is a woman aged 18-30 years in good health. The CDR3 nucleotides read TGCAGCGTCACCGACAGGGCTCTCACCGGGGAGCTGTTTTTT. Amino acid sequence: CSVTDRALTGELFF.